The TCR beta chain described here comes from a study of cytomegalovirus exposure and HLA in healthy donors. Study-wide context: Within an early data release were 85 million or so unique TCRs drawn from HLA-typed donors.

The CDR3 consists of 17 residues. Germline values: CDR1 MDHEN, CDR2 SYDVKM. V lost 4 bases and J lost 2; bases outside the gene matches: 9. The PCR employed 60 Vbeta primers together with 13 Jbeta primers. In the original analysis: Tens of millions of unique TCR beta chains, roughly 11 million of them shared, were counted by a later analysis. Produced via immunoSEQ multiplex PCR; TCRdb's table is partial and in-frame only. V, J and clone size are those of that table, while D and trimming were read from the DNA. The sample table sets out around 75,000 clones. This clonotype was sampled from a woman aged 55-69 years in good health and CMV-seronegative. This chain connects TRBV28 to TRBJ2-2, with TRBD1 matching 8 bases. The sequencing sample was made of PBMCs. CDR3 in DNA: TGTGCCAGCAGTTCCCAGGGGGCCGTCATAAACACCGGGGAGCTGTTTTTT. This gives the protein CASSSQGAVINTGELFF. The complete variable domain, with remaining parts taken from reference TRBV28 and TRBJ2-2, reads DVKVTQSSRYLVKRTGEKVFLECVQDMDHENMFWYRQDPGLGLRLIYFSYDVKMKEKGDIPEGYSVSREKKERFSLILESASTNQTSMYLCASSSQGAVINTGELFFGEGSRLTVL.